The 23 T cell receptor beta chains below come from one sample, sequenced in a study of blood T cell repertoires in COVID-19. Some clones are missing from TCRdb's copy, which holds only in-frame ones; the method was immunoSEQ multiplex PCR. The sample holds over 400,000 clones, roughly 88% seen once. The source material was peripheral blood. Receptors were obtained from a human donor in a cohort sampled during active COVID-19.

For the CDR3, the DNA is TGTGCCAGCAGTTTGTACAGGGGGCGGGATTCACCCCTCCACTTT. Its translation is CASSLYRGRDSPLHF. V and J are TRBV27 and TRBJ1-6, with 9 bases aligning to TRBD1. This CDR3 region has 15 residues. Germline V gene data show CDR1 as MNHEY and CDR2 as SMNVEV (reference sequence). J lost 8 bases, V lost 3 bases, and 5 bases had no gene match.

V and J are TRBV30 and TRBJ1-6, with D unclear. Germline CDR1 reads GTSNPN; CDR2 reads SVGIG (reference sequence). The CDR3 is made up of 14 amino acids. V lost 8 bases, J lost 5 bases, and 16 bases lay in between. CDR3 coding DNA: TGTGCCGGACTTTGGGGATTTAATAATTCACCCCTCCACTTT. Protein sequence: CAGLWGFNNSPLHF. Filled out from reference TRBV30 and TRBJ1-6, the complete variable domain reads SQTIHQWPATLVQPVGSPLSLECTVEGTSNPNLYWYRQAAGRGLQLLFYSVGIGQISSEVPQNLSASRPQDRQFILSSKKLLLSDSGFYLCAGLWGFNNSPLHFGNGTRLTVT.

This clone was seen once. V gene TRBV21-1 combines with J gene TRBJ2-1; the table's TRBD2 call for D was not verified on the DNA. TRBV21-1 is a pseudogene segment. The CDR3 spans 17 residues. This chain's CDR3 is CASSKSPGVGSYNEQFF. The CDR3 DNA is TGTGCCAGCAGCAAATCTCCGGGAGTGGGCTCCTACAATGAGCAGTTCTTC.

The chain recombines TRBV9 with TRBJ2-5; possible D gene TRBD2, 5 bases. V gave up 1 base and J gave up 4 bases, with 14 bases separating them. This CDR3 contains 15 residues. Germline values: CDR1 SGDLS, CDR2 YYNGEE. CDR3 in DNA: TGTGCCAGCAGCGTATTCTCCACGGGGTCAGAGACCCAGTACTTC. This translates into CASSVFSTGSETQYF.

The CDR3 DNA is TGTGCCAGCAGCCGTTGGACTAGCTCGGGACAAGAGACCCAGTACTTC. It codes for CASSRWTSSGQETQYF. The chain carries TRBV5-6 and TRBJ2-5, with 8 bases aligning to TRBD2. Germline CDR1 reads SGHDT; CDR2 reads YYEEEE. The length of the CDR3 is 16 residues. J was trimmed by 2 bases and V by 4 bases; bases with no gene match: 10.

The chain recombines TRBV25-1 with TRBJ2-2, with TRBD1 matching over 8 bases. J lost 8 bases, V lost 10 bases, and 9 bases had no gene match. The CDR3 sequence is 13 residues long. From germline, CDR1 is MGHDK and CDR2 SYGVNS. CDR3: CATADRVAGELFF. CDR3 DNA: TGTGCCACCGCGGACAGGGTGGCGGGGGAGCTGTTTTTT.

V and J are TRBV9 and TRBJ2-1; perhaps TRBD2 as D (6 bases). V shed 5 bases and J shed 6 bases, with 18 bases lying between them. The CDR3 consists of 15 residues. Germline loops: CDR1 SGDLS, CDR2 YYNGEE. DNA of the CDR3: TGTGCCAGCAGTTTACCGGGACTCCAGTTCAATGAGCAGTTCTTC. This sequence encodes CASSLPGLQFNEQFF.

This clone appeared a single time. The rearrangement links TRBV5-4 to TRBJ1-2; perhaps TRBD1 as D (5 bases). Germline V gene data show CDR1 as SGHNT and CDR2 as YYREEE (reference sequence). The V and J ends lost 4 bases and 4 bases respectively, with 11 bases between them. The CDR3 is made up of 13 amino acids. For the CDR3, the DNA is TGTGCCAGCAGCCCGGGACTGACCTATGGCTACACCTTC. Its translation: CASSPGLTYGYTF. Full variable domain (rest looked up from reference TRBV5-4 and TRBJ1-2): ETGVTQSPTHLIKTRGQQVTLRCSSQSGHNTVSWYQQALGQGPQFIFQYYREEENGRGNFPPRFSGLQFPNYSSELNVNALELDDSALYLCASSPGLTYGYTFGSGTRLTVV.

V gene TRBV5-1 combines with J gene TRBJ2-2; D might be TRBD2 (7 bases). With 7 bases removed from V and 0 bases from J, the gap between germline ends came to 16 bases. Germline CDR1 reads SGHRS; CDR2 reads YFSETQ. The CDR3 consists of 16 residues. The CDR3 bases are TGCGCCAGCTCTTCGAGGGGGAGGGCGAACACCGGGGAGCTGTTTTTT. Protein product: CASSSRGRANTGELFF.

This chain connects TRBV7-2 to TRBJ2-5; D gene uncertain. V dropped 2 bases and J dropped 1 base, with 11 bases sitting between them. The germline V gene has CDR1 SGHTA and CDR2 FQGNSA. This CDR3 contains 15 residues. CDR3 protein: CASSLYRRSQETQYF. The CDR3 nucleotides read TGTGCCAGCAGCTTATATCGGCGGAGCCAAGAGACCCAGTACTTC. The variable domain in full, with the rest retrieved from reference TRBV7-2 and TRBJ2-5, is GAGVSQSPSNKVTEKGKDVELRCDPISGHTALYWYRQSLGQGLEFLIYFQGNSAPDKSGLPSDRFSAERTGGSVSTLTIQRTQQEDSAVYLCASSLYRRSQETQYFGPGTRLLVL.

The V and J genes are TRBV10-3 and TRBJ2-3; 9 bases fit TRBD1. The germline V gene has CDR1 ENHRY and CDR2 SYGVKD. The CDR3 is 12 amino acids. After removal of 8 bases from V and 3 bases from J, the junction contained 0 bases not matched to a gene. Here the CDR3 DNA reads TGTGCCATCGGACAGGGGACAGATACGCAGTATTTT. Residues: CAIGQGTDTQYF.

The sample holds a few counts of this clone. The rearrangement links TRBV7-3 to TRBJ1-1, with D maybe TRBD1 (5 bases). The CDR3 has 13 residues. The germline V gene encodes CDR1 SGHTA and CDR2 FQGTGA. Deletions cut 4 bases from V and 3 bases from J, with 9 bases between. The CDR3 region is CASSYQGDTEAFF. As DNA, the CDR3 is TGTGCCAGCAGCTACCAGGGTGACACTGAAGCTTTCTTT.

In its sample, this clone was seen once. The CDR3 sequence is CATSDFPSSDEQFF. Written as DNA, the CDR3 is TGTGCCACCAGTGATTTTCCCAGCAGCGATGAGCAGTTCTTC. The rearrangement uses TRBV24-1 and TRBJ2-1; D gene unclear. This CDR3 has 14 residues. Looked up from germline, CDR1 is KGHDR and CDR2 is SFDVKD. Between the trimmed V and J ends, which lost 1 base and 8 bases, there was a span of 11 bases.

The CDR3 is CASSFDPNSGSVKEFF. The CDR3 DNA sequence: TGTGCCAGCAGCTTTGACCCGAATAGCGGGAGTGTTAAGGAGTTCTTC. V and J are TRBV7-2 and TRBJ2-1; TRBD2 aligns across 9 bases. CDR1 and CDR2 from the germline V gene are SGHTA and FQGNSA. The CDR3 contains 16 residues. Trimming at V came to 3 bases and at J to 14 bases, leaving 17 bases not matched to a gene.

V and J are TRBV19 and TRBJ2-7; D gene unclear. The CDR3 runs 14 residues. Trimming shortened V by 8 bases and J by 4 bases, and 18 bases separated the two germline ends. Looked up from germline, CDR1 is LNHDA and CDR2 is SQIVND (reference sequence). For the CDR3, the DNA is TGTGCCAGTGGGCATAAGGCGCCTCCTTACGAGCAGTACTTC. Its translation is CASGHKAPPYEQYF.

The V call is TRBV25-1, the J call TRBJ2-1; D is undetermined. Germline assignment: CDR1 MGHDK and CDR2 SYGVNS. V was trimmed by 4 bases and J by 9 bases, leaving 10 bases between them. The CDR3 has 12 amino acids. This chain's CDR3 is CASSGLVVEQFF. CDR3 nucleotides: TGTGCCAGCAGTGGATTAGTTGTTGAGCAGTTCTTC.

The DNA for the CDR3 is TGTGCCAGCAGCTTACTTGAACTTTCGAACACTGAAGCTTTCTTT. Protein: CASSLLELSNTEAFF. The V and J genes are TRBV7-9 and TRBJ1-1; D is uncertain. With 2 bases removed from V and 1 base from J, the gap between germline ends came to 11 bases. Germline V gene lookup returns CDR1 SEHNR and CDR2 FQNEAQ (reference sequence). This CDR3 has 15 amino acids.

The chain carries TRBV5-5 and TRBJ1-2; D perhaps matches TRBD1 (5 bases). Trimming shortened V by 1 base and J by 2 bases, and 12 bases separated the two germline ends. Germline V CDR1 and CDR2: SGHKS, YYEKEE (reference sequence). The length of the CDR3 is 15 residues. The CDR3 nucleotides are TGTGCCAGCAGCTTGTCCGCAGGGCGGAACTATGGCTACACCTTC. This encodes CASSLSAGRNYGYTF. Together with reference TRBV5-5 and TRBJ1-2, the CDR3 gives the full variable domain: DAGVTQSPTHLIKTRGQQVTLRCSPISGHKSVSWYQQVLGQGPQFIFQYYEKEERGRGNFPDRFSARQFPNYSSELNVNALLLGDSALYLCASSLSAGRNYGYTFGSGTRLTVV.

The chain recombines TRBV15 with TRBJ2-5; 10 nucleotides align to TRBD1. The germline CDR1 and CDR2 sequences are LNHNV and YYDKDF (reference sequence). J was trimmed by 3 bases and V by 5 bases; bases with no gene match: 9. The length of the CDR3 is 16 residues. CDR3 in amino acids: CATSDGTGAAKETQYF. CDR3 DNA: TGTGCCACCAGCGATGGGACAGGGGCTGCGAAAGAGACCCAGTACTTC. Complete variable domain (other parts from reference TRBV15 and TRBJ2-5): DAMVIQNPRYQVTQFGKPVTLSCSQTLNHNVMYWYQQKSSQAPKLLFHYYDKDFNNEADTPDNFQSRRPNTSFCFLDIRSPGLGDTAMYLCATSDGTGAAKETQYFGPGTRLLVL.

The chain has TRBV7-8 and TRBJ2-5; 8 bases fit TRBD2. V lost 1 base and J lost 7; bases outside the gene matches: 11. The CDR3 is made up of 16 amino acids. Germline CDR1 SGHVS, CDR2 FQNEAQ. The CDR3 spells CASSLGSSGPHGTQYF. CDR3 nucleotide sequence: TGTGCCAGCAGCTTAGGGTCTAGCGGGCCACACGGGACCCAGTACTTC. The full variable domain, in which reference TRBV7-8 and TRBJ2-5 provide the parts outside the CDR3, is GAGVSQSPRYKVAKRGQDVALRCDPISGHVSLFWYQQALGQGPEFLTYFQNEAQLDKSGLPSDRFFAERPEGSVSTLKIQRTQQEDSAVYLCASSLGSSGPHGTQYFGPGTRLLVL.

CDR3 loop: CAIGQGGNNEKLFF. DNA for the CDR3: TGTGCCATCGGACAGGGGGGCAATAATGAAAAACTGTTTTTT. The chain uses TRBV10-3 and TRBJ1-4, with TRBD1 matching 10 bases. Trimming at V came to 8 bases and at J to 4 bases, leaving 4 bases not matched to a gene. Germline V lookup: CDR1 ENHRY, CDR2 SYGVKD. The CDR3 is 14 residues long.

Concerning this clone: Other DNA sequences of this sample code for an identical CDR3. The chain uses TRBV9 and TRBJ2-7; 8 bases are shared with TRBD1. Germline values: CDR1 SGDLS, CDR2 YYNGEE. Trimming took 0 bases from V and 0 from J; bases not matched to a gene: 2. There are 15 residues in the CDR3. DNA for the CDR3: TGTGCCAGCAGCGTAGCCGGGACAGGCTCCTACGAGCAGTACTTC. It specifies CASSVAGTGSYEQYF.

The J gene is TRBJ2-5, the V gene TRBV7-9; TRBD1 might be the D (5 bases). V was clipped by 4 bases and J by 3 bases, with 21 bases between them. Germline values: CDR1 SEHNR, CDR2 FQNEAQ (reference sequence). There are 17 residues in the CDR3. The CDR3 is CASSSFPLTVEKETQYF. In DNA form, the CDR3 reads TGTGCCAGCAGCTCCTTCCCTCTGACAGTGGAGAAAGAGACCCAGTACTTC. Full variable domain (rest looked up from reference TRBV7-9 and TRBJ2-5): DTGVSQNPRHKITKRGQNVTFRCDPISEHNRLYWYRQTLGQGPEFLTYFQNEAQLEKSRLLSDRFSAERPKGSFSTLEIQRTEQGDSAMYLCASSSFPLTVEKETQYFGPGTRLLVL.